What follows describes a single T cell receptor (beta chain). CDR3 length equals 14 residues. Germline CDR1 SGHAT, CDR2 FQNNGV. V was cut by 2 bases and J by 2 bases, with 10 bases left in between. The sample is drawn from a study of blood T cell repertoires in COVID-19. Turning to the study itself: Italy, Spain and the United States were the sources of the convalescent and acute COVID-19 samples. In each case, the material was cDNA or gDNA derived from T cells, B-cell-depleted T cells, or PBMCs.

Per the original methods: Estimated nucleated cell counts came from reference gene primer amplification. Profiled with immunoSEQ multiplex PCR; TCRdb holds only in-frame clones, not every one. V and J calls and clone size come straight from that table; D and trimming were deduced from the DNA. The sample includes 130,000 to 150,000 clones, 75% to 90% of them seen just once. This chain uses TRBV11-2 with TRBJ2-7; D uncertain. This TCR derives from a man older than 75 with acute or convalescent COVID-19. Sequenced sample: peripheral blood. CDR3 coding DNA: TGTGCCAGCAGCTTATCCCCCGGTACCTACGAGCAGTACTTC. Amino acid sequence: CASSLSPGTYEQYF.